This T cell receptor beta chain was recovered during a study of blood T cell repertoires in COVID-19. About the study: COVID-19 samples collected from the United States, Italy and Spain covered acute and convalescent phases. PBMCs, B-cell-depleted T cells, or T cells were the source of the cDNA or gDNA that made up the material.

V shed 8 bases and J shed 11 bases, with 13 bases lying between them. The CDR3 loop spans 11 amino acids. Germline CDR1 is MDHEN and CDR2 is SYDVKM. Authors' analysis steps: Estimation of nucleated cell counts was performed using reference gene primer amplification. Some clones are missing from TCRdb's copy, which holds only in-frame ones; the method was immunoSEQ multiplex PCR. Clone size and the V and J calls come from that table; the DNA yielded D and trimming. The sample includes 200,000 or so clones, roughly 80% of them seen just once. The V gene is TRBV28, the J gene TRBJ2-1; tentative D call: TRBD1 (6 bases). Sequenced material: peripheral blood. The source is a man aged 55 to 70 with active or convalescent COVID-19. The CDR3 protein is CASGYRAKQFF. CDR3 bases: TGTGCCAGCGGATACAGGGCGAAGCAGTTCTTC.